This T cell receptor beta chain came from a study of shared clonotypes between healthy human individuals. Cells designated naive CD8 were CD45RO-negative and were positively selected for CCR7, with terminally differentiated effector memory CD45RA+ cells excluded. Germline values: CDR1 SGHDN, CDR2 FVKESK. Trimming stripped 1 base from V and 0 bases from J, with 10 bases between. This CDR3 has 16 residues. Assay: immunoSEQ multiplex PCR; the TCRdb copy retains only in-frame clones and omits some. Of about 1,900,000 clones in the sample, about 95% are singletons; the top ten hold under 1.5%. This chain links TRBV14 with TRBJ2-1, with a weak D call TRBD2 (5 bases). Sequenced input: naive CD8+ T cells sorted from blood. This receptor was taken from a man between 18 and 35 years old in good health. CDR3 in amino acids: CASSQGFGVSYNEQFF. Written as DNA, the CDR3 is TGTGCCAGCAGCCAAGGGTTCGGGGTCTCCTACAATGAGCAGTTCTTC. Combining the CDR3 with reference TRBV14 and TRBJ2-1 gives the whole variable domain EAGVTQFPSHSVIEKGQTVTLRCDPISGHDNLYWYRRVMGKEIKFLLHFVKESKQDESGMPNNRFLAERTGGTYSTLKVQPAELEDSGVYFCASSQGFGVSYNEQFFGPGTRLTVL.